What follows describes a single T cell receptor beta chain. This entry comes from a study of CD8 T cells in Susac syndrome. Reverse transcription of roughly 0.5 to 1 ug RNA was carried out with random hexamers. TCRdb reanalysed the immunoSEQ multiplex PCR reads using MiXCR and keeps one entry per CDR3 protein. The sample has roughly 150,000 distinct CDR3 sequences, 85% to 95% seen once; the top ten hold 0.21%. The germline V gene encodes CDR1 LGHNA and CDR2 YNFKEQ. V dropped 4 bases and J dropped 0 bases, with 18 bases sitting between them. The CDR3 has 17 residues. Sequencing of TCR beta, carried out with a high-throughput approach, was applied to CD8+ and CD4+ T cells from the blood.

J is TRBJ1-2 and V is TRBV4-2, with no clear D. Sequencing input: CD8+ T cells from PBMCs. This sequence originates from a human donor with multiple sclerosis. CDR3 nucleotides: TGTGCCAGCAGCCGACGGGTAGGGCCCCCTTCTAACTATGGCTACACCTTC. This gives the protein CASSRRVGPPSNYGYTF.